This TCR beta chain comes out of a study of T cell changes during pregnancy in multiple sclerosis. The V segment lost 4 bases and the J segment 4 bases; nucleotides outside the gene matches: 9. The V gene's germline CDR1 is SGDLS and CDR2 YYNGEE. This CDR3 has 16 amino acids. Sequencing was performed with immunoSEQ multiplex PCR; in TCRdb, only in-frame clones are kept and a portion is missing. The sample records some 94,000 clones, more than 90% being singletons. The chain recombines TRBV9 with TRBJ2-2, with 8 bases matching TRBD2. This specimen was peripheral blood, taken in the first trimester of pregnancy. The TCR comes from a female donor with multiple sclerosis, enrolled in a pregnancy study. The CDR3 bases are TGTGCCAGCAGCCCCCTGGGGACTAGTTCCACCGGGGAGCTGTTTTTT. Amino acids: CASSPLGTSSTGELFF.